This TCR beta chain stems from a study of blood T cells in healthy people across ages. Of note for this clonotype: Its specificity is unknown.

This CDR3 has 11 residues. Germline V CDR1 and CDR2: SQVTM, ANQGSEA. V trimming: 3 bases; J trimming: 7 bases; junction bases outside the gene matches: 1. Primed by a sample-barcoded 5' primer and a J-beta primer mix, a second PCR proceeded for about 7 to 11 cycles. Each of the cDNA molecules was tagged by a template-switch adaptor with 12 random nucleotides. Via MiXCR, TCRdb re-called the 5' RACE reads, giving one row per CDR3 protein. This sample yields fewer than 2,000,000 distinct CDR3 sequences, of which 30% to 35% are seen a single time; around 11% belongs to the top ten. Study findings and constraints: There were more naive CD4+ cells and higher diversity in long-lived donors than in aged donors. Underestimates were what the diversity estimates from one million T cells were considered to be.

This sequence originates from a woman in her 30s in good health. Sample: blood. The J gene is TRBJ2-5, the V gene TRBV29-1; 8 nucleotides match TRBD1. The CDR3 sequence is CSVEQGATQYF. The CDR3 DNA reads as TGCAGCGTTGAGCAGGGGGCGACCCAGTACTTC.